This is a list of T cell receptor beta chains from one sample in a study of shared clonotypes between healthy human individuals. Produced via immunoSEQ multiplex PCR; TCRdb's table is partial and in-frame only. This table has nearly 1 million clones, around 80% appearing once. Source material: memory CD4+ T cells sorted from blood. The receptors were sampled from a man between 18 and 35 years old in good health. Both conserved end residues are part of each CDR3. Fields, in order: D gene, V gene, J gene, clone size, CDR3 protein, CDR3 DNA. A D gene is named only where the DNA matches it firmly. The size entry is marked missing in some rows and otherwise reads once, few, many or a size class.

TRBD1	TRBV9	TRBJ1-4	few	CASSVGRSGGLEKLFF	TGTGCCAGCAGCGTAGGGCGCTCAGGGGGGCTTGAAAAACTGTTTTTT
.	TRBV5-1	TRBJ2-2	.	CASSLSTVNTGELFF	TGCGCCAGCAGCTTGAGTACAGTGAACACCGGGGAGCTGTTTTTT
.	TRBV7-9	TRBJ1-5	.	CASSPFEGPQHF	TGTGCCAGCAGCCCGTTTGAGGGGCCCCAGCATTTT
.	TRBV29-1	TRBJ2-7	.	CSVLGTVRGVTYEQYF	TGCAGCGTTCTGGGGACGGTACGAGGGGTCACCTACGAGCAGTACTTC
TRBD2	TRBV10-2	TRBJ2-5	.	CASSDPLAGGQETQYF	TGCGCCAGCAGTGACCCACTAGCGGGGGGCCAAGAGACCCAGTACTTC
.	TRBV6-1	TRBJ2-1	.	CASIDWSYNEQFF	TGTGCCAGCATCGACTGGTCCTACAATGAGCAGTTCTTC
.	TRBV9	TRBJ2-3	once	CASSVGGASTDTQYF	TGTGCCAGCAGCGTAGGAGGGGCTAGCACAGATACGCAGTATTTT
.	TRBV19	TRBJ1-1	.	CASSRLGRARGNTEAFF	TGTGCCAGTAGTAGGTTAGGTCGGGCCAGGGGGAACACTGAAGCTTTCTTT
TRBD1	TRBV7-9	TRBJ2-5	.	CASRPTGGTQETQYF	TGTGCCAGCAGACCGACAGGGGGGACGCAAGAGACCCAGTACTTC
.	TRBV5-1	TRBJ2-7	few	CASSSGPAVLEQYF	TGCGCCAGCAGCTCAGGACCCGCAGTACTCGAGCAGTACTTC
TRBD2	TRBV30	TRBJ2-2	.	CAWSPTSGRAPGELFF	TGTGCCTGGAGCCCGACTAGCGGGAGGGCCCCCGGGGAGCTGTTTTTT
TRBD2	TRBV28	TRBJ2-1	once	CASSSGGAPYNEQFF	TGTGCCAGCTCTAGCGGGGGGGCACCCTACAATGAGCAGTTCTTC
.	TRBV19	TRBJ1-3	few	CASSIQGAGNTIYF	TGTGCCAGTAGTATACAAGGGGCTGGAAACACCATATATTTT
.	TRBV7-3	TRBJ1-5	.	CASSPGIRGNQPQHF	TGTGCCAGCAGTCCCGGTATAAGGGGCAATCAGCCCCAGCATTTT
TRBD1	TRBV19	TRBJ2-7	.	CASTATGEIYEQYF	TGTGCCAGTACTGCGACAGGGGAAATTTACGAGCAGTACTTC
.	TRBV21-1	TRBJ1-6	.	CASSKAGQGGAWGNSPLHF	TGTGCCAGCAGCAAAGCGGGCCAGGGAGGGGCATGGGGCAATTCACCCCTCCACTTT
TRBD2	TRBV10-3	TRBJ2-5	.	CAISETTSGGAETQYF	TGTGCCATCAGTGAGACGACTAGCGGGGGGGCGGAGACCCAGTACTTC
.	TRBV15	TRBJ1-4	.	CATSRDGASNEKLFF	TGTGCCACCAGCAGAGACGGGGCGTCTAATGAAAAACTGTTTTTT
TRBD1	TRBV6-6	TRBJ1-2	once	CASSYGLTGEYGYIF	TGTGCCAGCAGTTACGGTCTGACAGGGGAGTACGGCTACATCTTC
.	TRBV5-1	TRBJ1-4	.	CASRDQGTNEKLFF	TGCGCCAGCCGCGACCAGGGAACTAATGAAAAACTGTTTTTT
.	TRBV20-1	TRBJ2-7	.	CSAGTSYEQYF	TGCAGTGCTGGGACATCTTACGAGCAGTACTTC
.	TRBV19	TRBJ1-4	.	CASSNEGPDYATNEKLFF	TGTGCCAGTAGCAACGAGGGACCGGATTATGCAACTAATGAAAAACTGTTTTTT
.	TRBV7-2	TRBJ2-1	.	CASSLATSSYNEQFF	TGTGCCAGCAGCTTAGCCACGAGCTCCTACAATGAGCAGTTCTTC
.	TRBV12-5	TRBJ2-5	.	CASGLVYTGRGEETQYF	TGTGCTAGTGGTTTGGTATACACAGGGAGAGGGGAAGAGACCCAGTACTTC
TRBD1	TRBV6-6	TRBJ2-3	.	CASSLGTGLITDTQYF	TGTGCCAGCAGCCTCGGGACAGGGCTAATCACAGATACGCAGTATTTT
TRBD1	TRBV15	TRBJ2-7	.	CATSRDHGQGSYEQYF	TGTGCCACCAGCAGAGATCACGGACAGGGGAGCTACGAGCAGTACTTC
.	TRBV30	TRBJ1-2	.	CAWRRTAANYGYTF	TGTGCCTGGAGGAGGACGGCGGCTAACTATGGCTACACCTTC
TRBD1	TRBV7-8	TRBJ1-4	.	CASSLAGQGREKLFF	TGTGCCAGCAGCTTAGCGGGACAGGGGAGGGAAAAACTGTTTTTT
.	TRBV2	TRBJ1-5	.	CASSVGFGKGQPQHF	TGTGCCAGCAGTGTTGGTTTCGGGAAGGGACAGCCCCAGCATTTT
TRBD1	TRBV28	TRBJ1-5	.	CASSFTRGQIRNQPQHF	TGTGCCAGCAGTTTTACAAGGGGACAGATCCGAAATCAGCCCCAGCATTTT
.	TRBV18	TRBJ2-5	.	CASSRDRNQETQYF	TGTGCCAGCTCACGAGACAGAAACCAAGAGACCCAGTACTTC
TRBD1	TRBV6-1	TRBJ1-2	few	CASSGGQGAYGYTF	TGTGCCAGCAGTGGGGGACAGGGCGCGTATGGCTACACCTTC
TRBD2	TRBV30	TRBJ2-7	.	CAWSVTSGLSFRTYEQYF	TGTGCCTGGAGTGTAACTAGCGGGCTGTCTTTCCGAACCTACGAGCAGTACTTC
.	TRBV28	TRBJ1-5	.	CASSLDDNQPQHF	TGTGCCAGCAGTTTGGACGACAATCAGCCCCAGCATTTT
.	TRBV5-1	TRBJ2-2	.	CASSPTVGTGRTGELFF	TGCGCCAGCAGCCCCACCGTAGGGACTGGTCGGACCGGGGAGCTGTTTTTT
.	TRBV5-4	TRBJ2-7	.	CASSLGLGHYEQYF	TGTGCCAGCAGCTTGGGGCTGGGCCACTACGAGCAGTACTTC
TRBD2	TRBV2	TRBJ2-2	many	CARTGTSGTNTGELFF	TGTGCCAGGACCGGGACTAGCGGGACTAACACCGGGGAGCTGTTTTTT
.	TRBV7-2	TRBJ1-5	.	CASSLDGQRNQPQHF	TGTGCCAGCAGCTTAGATGGACAACGCAATCAGCCCCAGCATTTT
TRBD1	TRBV27	TRBJ2-7	.	CASSSTGTGSYEQYF	TGTGCCAGCAGTTCAACCGGGACAGGTTCCTACGAGCAGTACTTC
.	TRBV29-1	TRBJ1-2	.	CSVEDADRSGYTF	TGCAGCGTTGAAGACGCGGACCGCAGTGGCTACACCTTC
TRBD1	TRBV30	TRBJ1-4	.	CAWSQTGADEKLFF	TGTGCCTGGAGTCAGACAGGGGCGGACGAAAAACTGTTTTTT
TRBD2	TRBV5-1	TRBJ2-5	.	CASSTAWGGQETQYF	TGCGCCAGCAGCACTGCCTGGGGGGGGCAAGAGACCCAGTACTTC
.	TRBV19	TRBJ2-7	.	CASSLGVPYEQYF	TGTGCCAGTAGCCTCGGAGTCCCGTACGAGCAGTACTTC
.	TRBV10-3	TRBJ1-1	once	CAISESRQEGDTEAFF	TGTGCCATCAGTGAGTCGAGACAGGAGGGAGACACTGAAGCTTTCTTT
.	TRBV10-2	TRBJ2-7	few	CASSTGTPNPSYEQYF	TGCGCCAGCAGTACCGGGACACCCAACCCCTCCTACGAGCAGTACTTC
.	TRBV6-6	TRBJ2-5	.	CASKSRQEETQYF	TGTGCCAGCAAGTCGAGGCAGGAAGAGACCCAGTACTTC
TRBD1	TRBV18	TRBJ1-5	.	CASSRGQGGNSNQPQHF	TGTGCCAGCTCGCGGGGACAGGGGGGTAATAGCAATCAGCCCCAGCATTTT
TRBD1	TRBV30	TRBJ1-1	.	CAWRRTGNTEAFF	TGTGCCTGGAGGCGGACAGGGAACACTGAAGCTTTCTTT
.	TRBV5-8	TRBJ2-1	.	CASSSLRGTNEQFF	TGTGCCAGCAGCTCACTAAGGGGAACGAATGAGCAGTTCTTC
.	TRBV6-5	TRBJ1-1	once	CASSDPGLEAFF	TGTGCCAGCAGTGATCCGGGTCTTGAAGCTTTCTTT
.	TRBV6-7	TRBJ1-2	.	CASSYGPGFRGYTF	TGTGCCAGCAGTTACGGACCAGGGTTTAGGGGCTACACCTTC
.	TRBV5-1	TRBJ2-5	.	CASSLALVQGLETQYF	TGCGCCAGCAGCTTGGCACTCGTCCAGGGACTGGAGACCCAGTACTTC
.	TRBV19	TRBJ2-7	.	CASSIVGSYEQYF	TGTGCCAGTAGTATAGTTGGCTCATACGAGCAGTACTTC
TRBD1	TRBV5-1	TRBJ1-1	.	CASSSDRPMNTEAFF	TGCGCCAGCAGCTCGGACAGGCCGATGAACACTGAAGCTTTCTTT
.	TRBV10-3	TRBJ1-2	many	CATSTSYGYTF	TGTGCCACCTCTACTTCCTATGGCTACACCTTC
.	TRBV5-1	TRBJ2-1	.	CASSLPPSYNEQFF	TGCGCCAGCAGCTTGCCTCCTTCCTACAATGAGCAGTTCTTC
.	TRBV5-6	TRBJ2-4	once	CASSPTGTKNIQYF	TGTGCCAGCAGCCCTACAGGAACCAAAAACATTCAGTACTTC
.	TRBV10-3	TRBJ2-3	.	CAINPGTNTQYF	TGTGCCATCAACCCCGGCACGAATACGCAGTATTTT
.	TRBV19	TRBJ1-4	.	CASNPRLPGGEKLFF	TGTGCCAGTAACCCCAGACTTCCCGGAGGTGAAAAACTGTTTTTT